This T cell receptor (beta chain) was documented in a study of OX40 agonist ivuxolimab in advanced cancers. The CDR3 covers 11 residues. Germline CDR1 is SGHNT and CDR2 is YYREEE (reference sequence). The V end was cut by 7 bases, the J end by 4 bases, with 8 bases between. Clones were read by immunoSEQ multiplex PCR, and TCRdb kept only the in-frame ones, dropping some. Among about 79,000 clones listed, around 92% were seen once. The TCR was taken from an adult with an advanced solid tumor such as melanoma, head and neck, liver or kidney cancer. The rearrangement uses TRBV5-4 and TRBJ1-2, with D possibly matching TRBD1 (5 bases). Sequenced here: CD4+ or CD8+ T cells sorted from blood, sampled in a trial of the OX40 agonist ivuxolimab. The CDR3 here is CASGGTYGYTF. The CDR3 nucleotides read TGTGCCAGCGGGGGTACCTATGGCTACACCTTC.